The 23 T cell receptor beta chains below all came from one sample that was sequenced in a study of CD8 T cells in ankylosing spondylitis. The antigens of these receptors remain unknown. MiXCR, applied by TCRdb to the 5' RACE reads, yields one record per CDR3 protein. The sample lists roughly 700,000 distinct CDR3 sequences, 15% to 20% occurring once. Study-wide results and limits: Seemingly distinctive of ankylosing spondylitis blood was a TCR beta motif formed by eight highly homologous variants.

The sequencing sample was made of blood, either unsorted or a sorted T cell fraction (not recorded which). The receptors were gathered from a male donor with ankylosing spondylitis.

V and J are TRBV12-3 or TRBV12-4 and TRBJ1-6; 8 positions agree with TRBD1. This CDR3 region has 16 residues. J was trimmed by 7 bases and V by 5 bases; bases with no gene match: 10. The CDR3 region has the DNA TGTGCCAGCAGTCCCCTCAACAGGGGGGGAAATTCACCCCTCCACTTT. It is translated as CASSPLNRGGNSPLHF.

This chain connects TRBV6-1 to TRBJ1-4; D is unresolved. This CDR3 comprises 11 residues. Trimming removed 6 bases at V and 7 bases at J, with 6 bases between. Germline V gives CDR1 MNHNS, CDR2 SASEGT. CDR3 nucleotides: TGTGCCAGCAGCATGACTGAAAAACTGTTTTTT. Translation gives CASSMTEKLFF.

The rearrangement links TRBV20-1 to TRBJ2-7, with TRBD1 identical over 7 bases. V was clipped by 6 bases and J by 0 bases; unmatched bases: 11. CDR1 and CDR2 (germline): DFQATT, SNEGSKA (reference sequence). The CDR3 is 15 amino acids. The CDR3 DNA is TGCAGTGCAGGGGGCCAGGGATTGAGCTCCTACGAGCAGTACTTC. Its protein is CSAGGQGLSSYEQYF.

The chain carries TRBV12-3 or TRBV12-4 and TRBJ1-1; D might be TRBD1 (5 bases). The CDR3 is made up of 14 amino acids. V was cut by 6 bases and J by 0 bases, with 11 bases left in between. For the CDR3, the DNA is TGTGCCAGCAGCCGTCTAGGGGTGAACACTGAAGCTTTCTTT. Translated: CASSRLGVNTEAFF.

The J gene is TRBJ2-7, the V gene TRBV5-1; no definite D call. V was trimmed by 2 bases and J by 7 bases, leaving 16 bases between them. The CDR3 covers 14 residues. The germline V gene has CDR1 SGHRS and CDR2 YFSETQ. CDR3 residues: CASSFPGEAREQYF. The CDR3 nucleotides are TGCGCCAGCAGCTTCCCGGGTGAGGCTCGGGAGCAGTACTTC.

This clonotype turned up a few times. J is TRBJ1-1 and V is TRBV18, with 8 bases aligning to TRBD1. V lost 3 bases, J lost 2 bases, and 5 bases stayed unmatched. The germline gives CDR1 KGHSH, CDR2 LQKENI. The CDR3 is made up of 15 amino acids. The CDR3 region is CASSPLDRANTEAFF. CDR3 nucleotide sequence: TGTGCCAGCTCACCCTTGGACAGGGCCAACACTGAAGCTTTCTTT.

This clonotype was detected only once. V and J are TRBV7-2 and TRBJ2-7; 7 nucleotides match TRBD1. The CDR3 runs 15 residues. Germline V gene sequence: CDR1 SGHTA, CDR2 FQGNSA. With V trimmed by 5 bases and J by 6 bases, 13 bases remained unmatched. The DNA for the CDR3 is TGTGCCAGCAGCCCAAGACAGAGGGGGCTCGGCGAGCAGTACTTC. It translates to CASSPRQRGLGEQYF. The full variable domain, with the rest looked up from reference TRBV7-2 and TRBJ2-7, is GAGVSQSPSNKVTEKGKDVELRCDPISGHTALYWYRQSLGQGLEFLIYFQGNSAPDKSGLPSDRFSAERTGGSVSTLTIQRTQQEDSAVYLCASSPRQRGLGEQYFGPGTRLTVT.

This clonotype was counted a few times. The rearrangement joins TRBV27 to TRBJ2-7, with TRBD1 identical over 7 bases. This CDR3 contains 14 residues. Germline CDR1 reads MNHEY; CDR2 reads SMNVEV (reference sequence). Trimming removed 6 bases from V and 4 bases from J; junction bases left unmatched: 9. In DNA form, the CDR3 reads TGTGCCAGCAGGCGTCTGGGACAGACTTACGAGCAGTACTTC. This encodes CASRRLGQTYEQYF.

The CDR3 loop reads CSVVGTGLNGYTF. DNA for the CDR3: TGCAGCGTTGTGGGGACAGGGTTGAATGGCTACACCTTC. The chain employs TRBV29-1 and TRBJ1-2, with 9 bases identical to TRBD1. Trimming at V came to 4 bases and at J to 6 bases, leaving 6 bases not matched to a gene. Germline V gene sequence: CDR1 SQVTM, CDR2 ANQGSEA. The CDR3 has 13 amino acids.

This clonotype was seen ten or more times. This chain connects TRBV7-2 to TRBJ1-1; 9 nucleotides line up with TRBD1. Germline CDR1 SGHTA, CDR2 FQGNSA. The length of the CDR3 is 17 residues. The ends lost 5 bases at V and 0 bases at J; junction bases unmatched: 10. The CDR3 reads CASSPKGTGFMNTEAFF. CDR3 nucleotide sequence: TGTGCCAGCAGCCCTAAGGGGACAGGGTTCATGAACACTGAAGCTTTCTTT.

This clonotype was found a few times. The chain has TRBV9 and TRBJ2-5; 9 bases agree with TRBD2. This CDR3 is built from 15 residues. Germline loops: CDR1 SGDLS, CDR2 YYNGEE. Trimming removed 2 bases from V and 4 bases from J; junction bases left unmatched: 6. For the CDR3, the DNA is TGTGCCAGCAGCGTTGGGCTAGCGGGAACAGAGACCCAGTACTTC. Residues: CASSVGLAGTETQYF.

The chain is built from TRBV6-2 or TRBV6-3 and TRBJ1-5, with D unclear. V was cut by 6 bases and J by 1 base, with 10 bases left in between. In germline, CDR1 is MNHEY, CDR2 SVGEGT. The CDR3 totals 14 residues. CDR3 coding DNA: TGTGCCAGCAGCCCGGGCAGGAGCAATCAGCCCCAGCATTTT. Protein product: CASSPGRSNQPQHF.

V and J are TRBV6-5 and TRBJ1-6; D is unresolved. The germline V gene has CDR1 MNHEY and CDR2 SVGAGI. This CDR3 has 15 amino acids. The V and J ends lost 2 bases and 5 bases respectively, with 10 bases between them. The CDR3 DNA sequence: TGTGCCAGCAGTTACGACGGGCCTAATAATTCACCCCTCCACTTT. This codes for CASSYDGPNNSPLHF.

The chain uses TRBV7-2 and TRBJ2-3; 8 bases are shared with TRBD2. Trimming at V came to 1 base and at J to 5 bases, leaving 5 bases not matched to a gene. The V gene's germline CDR1 is SGHTA and CDR2 FQGNSA. The CDR3 is 15 amino acids. CDR3 in amino acids: CASSLEAGAGDTQYF. The CDR3 DNA follows: TGTGCCAGCAGCTTAGAAGCGGGAGCCGGAGATACGCAGTATTTT.

This sequence joins TRBV18 and TRBJ2-5, with D uncertain. Looked up from germline, CDR1 is KGHSH and CDR2 is LQKENI. V was shortened by 5 bases and J by 2 bases, with 15 bases between the two germline ends. This CDR3 has 15 residues. CDR3 sequence (DNA): TGTGCCAGCTCAGAGAGTAGTACAAGGCAAGAGACCCAGTACTTC. Translation gives CASSESSTRQETQYF.

The chain links TRBV20-1 to TRBJ1-2, with D possibly matching TRBD1 (5 bases). Germline V gene sequence: CDR1 DFQATT, CDR2 SNEGSKA (reference sequence). CDR3 length: 13 amino acids. V dropped 2 bases and J dropped 8 bases, with 15 bases sitting between them. Here the CDR3 DNA reads TGCAGTGCTAGACTTGGGACTCTGAGGGGCTACACCTTC. The encoded protein is CSARLGTLRGYTF.

This clonotype was counted only a few times. J is TRBJ2-4 and V is TRBV5-1; D is uncertain. CDR1 and CDR2 (germline): SGHRS, YFSETQ. Trimming left V 0 bases short and J 3 bases short, with 7 bases between. The CDR3 runs to 14 residues. The DNA for the CDR3 is TGCGCCAGCAGCTTGGGACTGGACAAAAACATTCAGTACTTC. Residues: CASSLGLDKNIQYF.

This clonotype was counted only a few times. The chain carries TRBV30 and TRBJ1-5; 8 bases align to TRBD1. The CDR3 length is 16 residues. V lost 3 bases and J lost 2; bases outside the gene matches: 9. Germline CDR1 GTSNPN, CDR2 SVGIG (reference sequence). CDR3 protein: CAWSRTGRSGNQPQHF. Written as DNA, the CDR3 is TGTGCCTGGAGCCGGACAGGGAGATCGGGCAATCAGCCCCAGCATTTT.

This rearrangement joins TRBV2 to TRBJ2-5, with 15 bases aligning to TRBD2. V gave up 8 bases and J gave up 1 base; unmatched junction bases: 20. This CDR3 is built from 21 residues. Germline V gene sequence: CDR1 SNHLY, CDR2 FYNNEI. DNA for the CDR3: TGTGCCAGCGTCCCAGCAAGTCTAGGGACTAGCGGGGGGAGCCGCCAAGAGACCCAGTACTTC. Translating gives CASVPASLGTSGGSRQETQYF. The full variable domain, with the rest looked up from reference TRBV2 and TRBJ2-5, is EPEVTQTPSHQVTQMGQEVILRCVPISNHLYFYWYRQILGQKVEFLVSFYNNEISEKSEIFDDQFSVERPDGSNFTLKIRSTKLEDSAMYFCASVPASLGTSGGSRQETQYFGPGTRLLVL.

V gene TRBV20-1 combines with J gene TRBJ2-1; the D gene could be TRBD1 or TRBD2 (5 bases each). The germline gives CDR1 DFQATT, CDR2 SNEGSKA (reference sequence). The CDR3 totals 16 residues. Trimming removed 1 base at V and 4 bases at J, with 17 bases between. The CDR3 here is CSARVWGSGGYNEQFF. DNA of the CDR3: TGCAGTGCTAGAGTGTGGGGCAGTGGCGGGTACAATGAGCAGTTCTTC.

This sequence joins TRBV20-1 and TRBJ2-1; 7 bases align to TRBD1. This CDR3 has 14 residues. Trimming removed 2 bases from V and 5 bases from J; junction bases left unmatched: 6. CDR1 is DFQATT and CDR2 is SNEGSKA in the germline V gene (reference sequence). The DNA for the CDR3 is TGCAGTGCTAGATTAGGGGGCGCAAACAATGAGCAGTTCTTC. This codes for CSARLGGANNEQFF.

The chain employs TRBV15 and TRBJ1-1, with D tentatively TRBD1 (5 bases). Germline V gives CDR1 LNHNV, CDR2 YYDKDF (reference sequence). The CDR3 sequence is 14 residues long. V lost 1 base and J 2 bases, leaving 8 bases between the germline ends. The CDR3 protein is CATSRADSNTEAFF. The CDR3 nucleotides read TGTGCCACCAGCAGAGCAGACAGTAACACTGAAGCTTTCTTT.

This sequence joins TRBV20-1 and TRBJ2-1; D possibly uses TRBD1 or TRBD2 (5 bases each). There are 13 residues in the CDR3. Germline CDR1 is DFQATT and CDR2 is SNEGSKA (reference sequence). V lost 7 bases, J lost 0 bases, and 10 bases lay in between. CDR3 protein: CSGEGSSYNEQFF. Written as DNA, the CDR3 is TGCAGTGGCGAGGGGAGCTCCTACAATGAGCAGTTCTTC.